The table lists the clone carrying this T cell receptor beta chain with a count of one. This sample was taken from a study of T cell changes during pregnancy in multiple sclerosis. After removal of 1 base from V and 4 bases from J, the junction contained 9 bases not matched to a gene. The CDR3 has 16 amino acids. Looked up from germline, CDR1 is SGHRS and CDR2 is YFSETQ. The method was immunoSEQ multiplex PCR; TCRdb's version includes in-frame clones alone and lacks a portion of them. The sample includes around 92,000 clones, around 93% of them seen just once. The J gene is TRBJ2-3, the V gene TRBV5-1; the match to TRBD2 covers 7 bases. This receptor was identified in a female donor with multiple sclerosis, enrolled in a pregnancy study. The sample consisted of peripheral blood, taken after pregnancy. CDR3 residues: CASSLRAGVGPDTQYF. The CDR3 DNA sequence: TGCGCCAGCAGCTTGAGGGCGGGAGTGGGACCAGATACGCAGTATTTT. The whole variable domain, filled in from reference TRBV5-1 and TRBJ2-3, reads KAGVTQTPRYLIKTRGQQVTLSCSPISGHRSVSWYQQTPGQGLQFLFEYFSETQRNKGNFPGRFSGRQFSNSRSEMNVSTLELGDSALYLCASSLRAGVGPDTQYFGPGTRLTVL.